The entry that follows covers one T cell receptor (beta chain) sequence. This clone has just a few counts. The specificity of this receptor is unknown. Base-call qualities are not available, and no considerably larger clone is one nucleotide away. The method behind the library was the immunoSEQ multiplex PCR assay. A mixture of 60 forward primers for TCR Vbeta segments and 13 reverse primers for TCR Jbeta segments was used in the multiplex PCR. A multiplex PCR assay on genomic DNA amplified the CDR3 region of rearranged TCR beta genes. The amplified TCR beta libraries were sequenced on the Illumina HiSeq System as 87-base-pair reads. The original methods were these. A later analysis tallied tens of millions of unique TCR beta chains across the 666 repertoires, and about 10 million of those chains were shared by two or more donors. A nearest-neighbor algorithm error-corrected the raw reads and collapsed the reads into unique sequences, merging closely related sequences to remove PCR and sequencing errors. Alignment of CDR3 sequences to IMGT reference sequences was used to assign V, D and J gene segments. Each retained sequence needed at least a six-nucleotide match to both a V gene segment and a J gene segment. A rearrangement counted as productive if the CDR3 had no stop codons and remained in frame with V and J, and every other rearrangement counted as non-productive. Following IMGT convention, CDR3 was defined as the stretch from the second conserved V-encoded cysteine up to the conserved J-encoded phenylalanine. The earlier analysis of 500 to 750 of the donors excluded any sequence lacking an unambiguous match to a single V gene segment. In an earlier analysis of several hundred of the donors, V segments were called functional above 56.7% productive rearrangements and were called segregating when the between-donor standard deviation exceeded 5%. A statistical classification framework was developed to diagnose cytomegalovirus status using the catalog of TCR beta chain sequences. In a later analysis, V and J genes were assigned by comparing TCR nucleotide sequences against IMGT/GENE-DB human TR gene sequences. A later analysis assigned CDR3 sequences and most-parsimonious VDJ recombination scenarios with the TCRdist pipeline. In a later analysis, every TCR beta chain was defined by the combination of its CDR3 amino acid sequence and its V-gene family, and reads without a unique V-gene family were dropped. In a later analysis, a few hundred highly shared, low-generation-probability nucleotide sequences were removed to address suspected cross-contamination and a sequencing artifact. A later analysis calculated a clonal expansion index for each public chain from normalized within-repertoire ranks of inferred template counts. In a later analysis, generation probabilities were computed with a VDJ recombination model fitted to out-of-frame rearrangements, and the resulting probabilities were checked against IGoR. In a later analysis, TCR-TCR, TCR-HLA and TCR-CMV co-occurrence was scored with hypergeometric tests, and a repertoire-size bias correction was applied to TCR pairs. To estimate false discovery rates, a later analysis permuted the HLA or CMV assignments 20 times. In a later analysis, co-occurring TCRs were grouped using DBSCAN, with TCRdist sequence similarity added in when clustering inside HLA-allele-positive subsets. For co-occurrence clustering, repertoires with fewer than 30,000 or more than 120,000 public chains were excluded, along with several repertoires with anomalous nucleotide sharing. What TCRdb holds here is the immuneACCESS table cut down to in-frame rearrangements. Part of the clones is not present; checked against another copy, under half of the missing clones reflect an unresolved V gene, and the others are unexplained. V and J calls and clone size are those listed in that table; D and trimming were worked out from the DNA. The sample table holds about 190,000 clones, of which roughly 12% were seen once. The biggest ten clones account for under 10% of the sample.

CDR1 is given as SGHRS and CDR2 as YFSETQ, both from the germline V gene. V is trimmed back by 5 bases and J by 6 bases, and the junction contains 2 bases that no gene match accounts for. Reading from cysteine to phenylalanine, the CDR3 counts 13 amino acids. The DNA shown is the 39-base CDR3, in frame from base 1. The data belong to a study of cytomegalovirus exposure and HLA in healthy donors (dated by TCRdb to about 2017). General notes on the study: In an earlier analysis of around 540 of the donors, less than 350 Gb of sequence data and 120 million or so unique TCR beta sequences from about 179 million T cells were reported. About 280 gigabases of sequencing data and 80 million or so unique TCR sequences were included in an early release covering about 620 HLA-typed donors. Of the approximately 400 genotyped donors, around 81% fell in the genetic ancestry cluster associated with self-reported Caucasian donors. The study aimed to test whether cataloging public T cell receptors could reveal signatures of past pathogen exposure. The study profiled the T cell repertoires of hundreds of subjects by immunosequencing and related them to cytomegalovirus serostatus. A separate validation cohort of over 95 different subjects was used in addition to the 666-subject first cohort. The study combined high-throughput TCR immunosequencing, statistical association of individual TCRs with disease status, and machine learning to predict cytomegalovirus infection status. A later analysis re-analyzed previously published TCR beta repertoires from several hundred donors and added high-resolution HLA genotyping to study TCR occurrence patterns. The later analysis used no new phenotypic data to find candidate immune exposures, relying instead on TCR beta sequences and their occurrence across donors. In an earlier analysis of 500 to 650 of the donors, high-throughput TCR beta sequencing was used to judge whether each TCR beta V gene segment behaved as functional or pseudogenic. Donor age, sex, ethnicity and CMV serostatus were collected together with the repertoire data. In a later genetic analysis, genome-wide SNP genotypes for about 55% of the roughly 670 donors were used, and that subset was treated as a discovery cohort. All discovery cohort repertoires had been generated on a single sequencing platform. HLA typing included class I and class II loci at four-digit resolution. The number of donors typed differed by locus, with 629-630 for A, B, C, DRB1 and DQB1, over 500 for DQA1, approximately 570 for DPA1, and approximately 470 for DPB1. Because of strong linkage in the cohort, roughly five DR-DQ haplotypes were treated as single units for association and clustering. Among over 350 genotyped donors of the cohort, an average of 235,054 unique TCR beta nucleotide sequences were sequenced per donor, roughly 20% of them non-productive. Beyond this particular receptor, the publication reports: Most TCR sequences were seen in very few donors, while some public TCRs were found in many individuals. The classifier was reported to diagnose cytomegalovirus status with high specificity and sensitivity in both the original cohort and the validation cohort. When HLA alleles, especially DR and DQ, strongly co-occurred, TCR associations were difficult to assign to individual alleles. According to the authors, the approach could potentially be generalized to other disease states and immunological phenotypes. The presence/absence analyses assumed that sequencing depth was roughly uniform across donors, and that assumption may not be true. Linkage disequilibrium might explain the correlated functional status among segregating V segments, but an unknown experimental factor could not be ruled out. Because the 87-base-pair reads could not distinguish some IMGT-functional V segments, including TRBV6-2 and TRBV6-3, those segments were excluded. A later analysis found that TCR association rates varied across HLA loci, with DRB1 alleles showing the most associated TCRs and HLA-C alleles the fewest. Several of the top co-occurrence clusters appeared to be linked to parvovirus B19, influenza, CMV and Epstein-Barr virus, according to a later analysis. For the cohort, immune exposure information was limited to CMV serostatus. Most CMV-associated TCR beta chains appeared to be HLA-restricted in a later analysis, and the HLA associations seemed to be driven largely by CMV exposure. A later genetic analysis associated a missense DCLRE1C variant with V-gene and J-gene trimming of TCR beta chains, and an independent cohort replicated the association. A cluster of highly shared sequence variants was judged likely to represent a technical artifact of the sequencing pipeline. Specific HLA alleles were associated with 16,951 TCR beta sequences at a false discovery rate of 0.05 in a later analysis. In an earlier analysis of some 550 of the donors, most TCR beta V segments were observed in productive rearrangements about 87% or about 30% of the time, broadly matching IMGT annotations. This cohort had only TCR beta chains sequenced, and the lack of alpha or paired-chain data limited which features could be detected. A later analysis found that HLA-associated TCR beta chains were more clonally expanded and had lower generation probabilities than equally common non-associated chains. Compared with the approximately 720-donor mean, donors in an Asian-associated ancestry cluster had fewer N-insertions in productive TCRs, according to a later genetic analysis. A total of roughly 160 TCR beta chains were listed by the study as associated with cytomegalovirus. Because some donors lacked HLA typing at each locus, the association tests relied only on the typed subset. A few of the identified cytomegalovirus-associated TCR beta chains were confirmed in vitro to be specific for cytomegalovirus antigens. About 17 rarely observed V segments, including chromosome 9 orphons, were excluded from the earlier analysis of just under 600 of the donors because counts were too low. A further reported finding was that TCR beta sequences accurately predicted the HLA-A and HLA-B alleles for most subjects in the first cohort.

The cohort comprised fewer than 700 healthy bone marrow donors. At the time of sampling, every cohort member was nominally healthy, though immune exposures that went unrecorded were likely present. The donor tested CMV seropositive and was one of the 289 seropositive cohort members. Each donor provided a peripheral blood sample, and peripheral blood mononuclear cells were used for TCR beta sequencing. The Qiagen DNeasy Blood Extraction Kit was used to extract genomic DNA from the blood cell samples. This chain joins TRBV5-1 to TRBJ2-3; TRBD2 lines up with 11 middle nucleotides. Specimen: PBMCs. The receptor was isolated from a man aged 45-65 years in good health and CMV-seropositive. The DNA sequence reads TGCGCCAGCAGGACTAGCGGGGTCGATACGCAGTATTTT. It encodes CASRTSGVDTQYF.